This record looks at one T cell receptor (beta chain) sequence and its context. TCRdb keeps only in-frame clones here, not all; method: immunoSEQ multiplex PCR. The sample contains about 49,000 clones, 80% to 90% of which appear only once. The record originates from a study of radiotherapy plus CTLA-4 blockade in lung cancer. The sample consisted of peripheral blood, taken from a patient treated with radiotherapy plus ipilimumab. The source is a human donor with non-small cell lung cancer whose response to radiotherapy plus ipilimumab could not be evaluated.

CDR3: CASSIGGGSTEAFF. CDR3 nucleotide sequence: TGTGCCAGTAGTATCGGGGGAGGTAGCACTGAAGCTTTCTTT. The chain has TRBV19 and TRBJ1-1; a weak D match, TRBD1 (5 bases). CDR1 and CDR2 from the germline V gene are LNHDA and SQIVND (reference sequence). The CDR3 consists of 14 residues. Trimming removed 3 bases from V and 4 bases from J, with 12 bases in between.